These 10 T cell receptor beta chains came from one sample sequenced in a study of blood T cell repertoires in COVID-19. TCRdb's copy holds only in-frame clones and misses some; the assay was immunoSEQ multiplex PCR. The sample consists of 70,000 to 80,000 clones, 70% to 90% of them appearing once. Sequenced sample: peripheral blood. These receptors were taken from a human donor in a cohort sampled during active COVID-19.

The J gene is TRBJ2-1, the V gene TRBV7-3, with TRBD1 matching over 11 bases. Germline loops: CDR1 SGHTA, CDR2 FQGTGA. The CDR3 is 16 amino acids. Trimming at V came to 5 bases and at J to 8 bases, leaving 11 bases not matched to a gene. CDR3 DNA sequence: TGTGCCAGCAGCAGGTCGGGGACAGGGGGGATAGATGAGCAGTTCTTC. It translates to CASSRSGTGGIDEQFF.

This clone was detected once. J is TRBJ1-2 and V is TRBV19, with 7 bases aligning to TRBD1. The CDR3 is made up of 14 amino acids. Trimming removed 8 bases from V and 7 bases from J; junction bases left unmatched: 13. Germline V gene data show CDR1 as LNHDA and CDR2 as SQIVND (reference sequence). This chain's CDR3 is CASSLQQGSSGYTF. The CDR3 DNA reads TGTGCCAGTTCACTTCAACAGGGGTCCTCTGGCTACACCTTC.

CDR3 residues: CASSFSGLNTGELFF. As DNA, the CDR3 is TGTGCCAGCAGTTTCTCGGGGTTGAACACCGGGGAGCTGTTTTTT. The gene calls are TRBV27 and TRBJ2-2, with D possibly matching TRBD2 (5 bases). The germline V gene encodes CDR1 MNHEY and CDR2 SMNVEV (reference sequence). Between the trimmed V and J ends, which lost 3 bases and 1 base, there was a span of 9 bases. The CDR3 is made up of 15 amino acids.

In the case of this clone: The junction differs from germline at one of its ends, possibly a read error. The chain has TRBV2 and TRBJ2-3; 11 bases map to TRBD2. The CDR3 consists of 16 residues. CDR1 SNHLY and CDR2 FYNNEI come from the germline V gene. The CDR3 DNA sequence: TGTGCCAGCAGCCTTTTTACTAGCGGGGGCACAGGTACGCAGTATTTT. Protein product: CASSLFTSGGTGTQYF.

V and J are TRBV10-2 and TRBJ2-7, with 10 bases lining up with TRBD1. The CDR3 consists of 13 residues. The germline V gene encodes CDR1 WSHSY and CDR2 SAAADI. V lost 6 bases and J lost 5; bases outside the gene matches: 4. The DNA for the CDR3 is TGCGCCAGCAGGACAGGGGGCCGCCACGAGCAGTACTTC. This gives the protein CASRTGGRHEQYF.

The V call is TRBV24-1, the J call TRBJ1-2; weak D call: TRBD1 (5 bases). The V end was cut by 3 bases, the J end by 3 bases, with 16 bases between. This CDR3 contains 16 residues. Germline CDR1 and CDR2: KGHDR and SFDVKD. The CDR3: CATSDRSTDTHYGYTF. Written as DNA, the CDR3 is TGTGCCACCAGTGATCGATCGACGGACACACACTATGGCTACACCTTC.

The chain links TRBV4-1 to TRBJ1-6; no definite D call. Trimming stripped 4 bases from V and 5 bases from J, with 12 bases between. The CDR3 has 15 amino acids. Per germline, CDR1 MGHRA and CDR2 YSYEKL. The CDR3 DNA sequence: TGCGCCAGCAGCCCCCGTTTAGCCGATAATTCACCCCTCCACTTT. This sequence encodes CASSPRLADNSPLHF.

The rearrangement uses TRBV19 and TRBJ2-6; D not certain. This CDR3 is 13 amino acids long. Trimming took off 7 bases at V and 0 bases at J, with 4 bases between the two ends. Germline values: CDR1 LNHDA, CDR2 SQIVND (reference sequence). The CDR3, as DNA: TGTGCCAGTACCGTCTCTGGGGCCAACGTCCTGACTTTC. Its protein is CASTVSGANVLTF.

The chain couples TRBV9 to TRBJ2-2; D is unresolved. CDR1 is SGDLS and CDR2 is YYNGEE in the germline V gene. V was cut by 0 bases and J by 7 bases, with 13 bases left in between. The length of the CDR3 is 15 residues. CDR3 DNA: TGTGCCAGCAGCGTAGTCGCAGGTGTCGGCGGGGAGCTGTTTTTT. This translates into CASSVVAGVGGELFF.

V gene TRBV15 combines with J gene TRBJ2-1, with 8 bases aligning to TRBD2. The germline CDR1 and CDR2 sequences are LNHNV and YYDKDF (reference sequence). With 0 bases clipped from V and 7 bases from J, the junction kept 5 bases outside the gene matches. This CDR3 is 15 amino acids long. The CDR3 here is CATSRELGGGNEQFF. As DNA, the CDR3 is TGTGCCACCAGCAGAGAACTCGGCGGGGGGAATGAGCAGTTCTTC.